The rows below give T cell receptor beta chains drawn from one sample of a study of response to subunit inactivated influenza vaccine. TCRdb reprocessed the RT-PCR reads via MiXCR and lists one record per CDR3 protein. The sample carries over 300,000 distinct CDR3 sequences, about a fifth recorded once. The sample here was PBMCs from blood, taken approximately 20 months after vaccination. These receptors were obtained from a man aged 50 to 69 who received an inactivated influenza vaccine. Both conserved end residues are part of each CDR3. Each record gives: clone size, V gene, J gene, D gene, CDR3 DNA, CDR3 protein. A D gene is named only where the DNA matches it firmly. Where a row states a size, it is once, few, many or the class of an expanded clone; other rows omit it.

few,TRBV6-2/TRBV6-3,TRBJ2-1,TRBD1,TGTGCCAGCAGTTACGTACAGGGGTATGAGCAGTTCTTC,CASSYVQGYEQFF
.,TRBV5-1,TRBJ2-3,TRBD2,TGCGCCAGCAGCCCCGGACTAGCGGGCCTCAGACCAGATACGCAGTATTTT,CASSPGLAGLRPDTQYF
.,TRBV2,TRBJ2-7,TRBD1,TGTGCCAGCGGAAGTTGGGCAGGGGGCCGGTTCGAGCAGTACTTC,CASGSWAGGRFEQYF
few,TRBV20-1,TRBJ1-1,.,TGCAGTGCTAGGGGGGCCTGGTTGGACACTGAAGCTTTCTTT,CSARGAWLDTEAFF
many,TRBV6-5,TRBJ1-2,.,TGTGCCACCAGTCTACTTAACTATGGCTACACCTTC,CATSLLNYGYTF
many,TRBV19,TRBJ1-1,.,TGTGCCAGTAGTAGAACTGACAGCTTGAACACTGAAGCTTTCTTT,CASSRTDSLNTEAFF
many,TRBV12-3/TRBV12-4,TRBJ1-2,TRBD1,TGTGCCAGCAGCCCCGGGACAGGGGCTCACTATGGCTACACCTTC,CASSPGTGAHYGYTF
.,TRBV4-2,TRBJ1-1,.,TGTGCCAGCAGCCAAGAGAGAATCAGGGGAGGAACTGAAGCTTTCTTT,CASSQERIRGGTEAFF
many,TRBV27,TRBJ1-6,.,TGTGCCAGCAGTTTAGTAGTGGGGGACGGGAATTCACCCCTCCACTTT,CASSLVVGDGNSPLHF
.,TRBV3-1,TRBJ2-1,.,TGTGCCAGCAGCCAAGTATTGTGGGGGATCAATGAGCAGTTCTTC,CASSQVLWGINEQFF
few,TRBV18,TRBJ1-5,TRBD1,TGTGCCAGCTCACCATCGGGACAGTACAATCAGCCCCAGCATTTT,CASSPSGQYNQPQHF
few,TRBV6-1,TRBJ2-2,.,TGTGCCAGCAGCCAAGGTGGCGTATTCACCGGGGAGCTGTTTTTT,CASSQGGVFTGELFF
.,TRBV6-2/TRBV6-3,TRBJ1-2,.,TGTGCCAGCAGCCAACGCTCCCATCTTGGACCACAGCTTTACACCTTC,CASSQRSHLGPQLYTF
few,TRBV5-1,TRBJ2-4,.,TGCGCCAGCAGCCCTATGACCGGGTTTAGAAACATTCAGTACTTC,CASSPMTGFRNIQYF
few,TRBV5-6,TRBJ1-5,.,TGTGCCAGCAGCCCTTGGGACGGCAATCAGCCCCAGCATTTT,CASSPWDGNQPQHF
.,TRBV2,TRBJ1-2,.,TGTGCCAGTAGGACCGGGACGGCGATCTATGGCTACACCTTC,CASRTGTAIYGYTF
few,TRBV7-3,TRBJ2-3,TRBD2,TGTGCCAGCAGCGCAGGACTAGCGGGAGGCACAGATACGCAGTATTTT,CASSAGLAGGTDTQYF
.,TRBV7-9,TRBJ1-2,.,TGTGCCAGCAGCTTAGTTTACCGGAAAAACTATGGCTACACCTTC,CASSLVYRKNYGYTF
.,TRBV20-1,TRBJ2-1,TRBD1,TGCAGTGCCCCCAGCCCGGGGACAGGATACAATGAGCAGTTCTTC,CSAPSPGTGYNEQFF
.,TRBV6-1,TRBJ1-4,.,TGTGCCAGCAGTGCGGACGTGCTAAGGCTGTTTTTT,CASSADVLRLFF
.,TRBV5-1,TRBJ1-1,TRBD1,TGCGCCAGCACCGGCGACAGGGGAGCTTTCTTT,CASTGDRGAFF
.,TRBV19,TRBJ1-2,.,TGTGCCAGTAGTACCCCAGCGGCCGTCTATGGCTACACCTTC,CASSTPAAVYGYTF
.,TRBV5-5,TRBJ1-6,.,TGTGCCAGCAGCCCGGGCCCCAGGAAGGGGTCACCCCTCCACTTT,CASSPGPRKGSPLHF
.,TRBV10-3,TRBJ1-5,.,TGTGCCATCAGTGCGGGGACGGCCAGACCCCAGCATTTT,CAISAGTARPQHF
.,TRBV29-1,TRBJ2-1,TRBD1,TGCAGCGTTGTTAGGGGGACAGGGTGGGGCGATGAGCAGTTCTTC,CSVVRGTGWGDEQFF
.,TRBV7-9,TRBJ2-1,.,TGTGCCAGCAGCCCGGGGGCCGGGCGCAGTGAGCAGTTCTTC,CASSPGAGRSEQFF
once,TRBV20-1,TRBJ2-1,TRBD2,TGCAGTGCTACGGGACTAGCGGAGGGAGCTGAGCAGTTCTTC,CSATGLAEGAEQFF
many,TRBV11-1,TRBJ1-1,.,TGTGCCAGCAGCTTTCCGTCGAGAAACACTGAAGCTTTCTTT,CASSFPSRNTEAFF
few,TRBV30,TRBJ1-2,.,TGTGCCTGGAGTGAAGGGAACTATGGCTACACCTTC,CAWSEGNYGYTF
many,TRBV9,TRBJ1-4,TRBD1,TGTGCCAGCAGCGAGGGGGCAGGGCTGGAAAAACTGTTTTTT,CASSEGAGLEKLFF
.,TRBV6-2/TRBV6-3,TRBJ2-7,TRBD2,TGTGCCAGCAGTTACCAACGGACTAGCGGTTCCTACGAGCAGTACTTC,CASSYQRTSGSYEQYF
.,TRBV7-2,TRBJ1-5,TRBD1,TGTGCCAGCAGCCAGCGACAGGGATACAATCAGCCCCAGCATTTT,CASSQRQGYNQPQHF
.,TRBV12-3/TRBV12-4,TRBJ2-7,TRBD2,TGTGCCACGGCCGGACTAGCGATAAACGAGCAGTACTTC,CATAGLAINEQYF
few,TRBV20-1,TRBJ2-1,.,TGCAGTGCTAGAGCCGCGGCCTACAATGAGCAGTTCTTC,CSARAAAYNEQFF
.,TRBV6-6,TRBJ1-1,.,TGTGCCAGCAGGCAGAACTTGAACACTGAAGCTTTCTTT,CASRQNLNTEAFF
.,TRBV19,TRBJ2-1,TRBD2,TGTGCCAGTAAAGCGGGGACTTTCTACAATGAGCAGTTCTTC,CASKAGTFYNEQFF
few,TRBV19,TRBJ1-2,TRBD1,TGTGCCACGGACCCCGGGACAGAGCTTTACTATGGCTACACCTTC,CATDPGTELYYGYTF
.,TRBV18,TRBJ2-4,.,TGTGCCAGCTCACCAGTTCAGGGGCGGAGAAACATTCAGTACTTC,CASSPVQGRRNIQYF
many,TRBV27,TRBJ1-1,.,TGTGCCAGCAGTTTATCGGGGGTGGGCACTGAAGCTTTCTTT,CASSLSGVGTEAFF
.,TRBV5-1,TRBJ1-3,.,TGCGCCAGCAGCTTGAACAGTAACTCTGGAAACACCATATATTTT,CASSLNSNSGNTIYF
few,TRBV2,TRBJ2-7,.,TGTGCCAGCAAATTGGACGCTTACAGGGACGAGCAGTACTTC,CASKLDAYRDEQYF
.,TRBV12-3/TRBV12-4,TRBJ1-2,TRBD1,TGTGCCAGCAGTTTAGTCCGGGGACAGGGTCACTTC,CASSLVRGQGHF
many,TRBV14,TRBJ1-1,.,TGTGCCAGCAGCCAATTCTCGGACCAGAACACTGAAGCTTTCTTT,CASSQFSDQNTEAFF
.,TRBV2,TRBJ2-7,TRBD2,TGTGCCAGCAGTGTCACGGGAGGATCCTACGAGCAGTACTTC,CASSVTGGSYEQYF
few,TRBV2,TRBJ1-2,TRBD1,TGTGCCAGCGACCGGGACAGGCTTTATGGCTACACCTTC,CASDRDRLYGYTF
.,TRBV7-9,TRBJ2-1,TRBD2,TGTGCCAGCAGCTCAGCGGGGGGACGAGAGTTCTTC,CASSSAGGREFF
few,TRBV29-1,TRBJ2-5,.,TGCAGCGTTCCGGGACCCAAAGAGACCCAGTACTTC,CSVPGPKETQYF
few,TRBV6-1,TRBJ1-1,.,TGTGCCAGCAGTGCTCGACAGAGACTGAACACTGAAGCTTTCTTT,CASSARQRLNTEAFF
.,TRBV27,TRBJ2-2,.,TGTGCCAGCAGTCCCGAGTACTCTGGGGAGCTGTTTTTT,CASSPEYSGELFF
few,TRBV19,TRBJ1-5,.,TGTGCCAGTAGTACAGAATTTAATCAGCCCCAGCATTTT,CASSTEFNQPQHF